Listed below are T cell receptor beta chains from one sample, sequenced in a study of blood T cell repertoires in COVID-19. Data came from immunoSEQ multiplex PCR; TCRdb stores just in-frame clones and leaves some out. Here the sample spans 110,000 to 150,000 clones, roughly 80% being singletons. What was sequenced was PBMCs or T cells enriched from blood (not recorded which). These receptors were taken from a man aged 35-49 years with acute COVID-19. CDR3s include the opening cysteine and the closing phenylalanine or tryptophan. Each record gives: V gene, D gene, J gene, clone size, CDR3 protein, CDR3 DNA. The D gene is left open where the match is weak. Size tells how often a clone was seen (once, few, many) or the class of an expanded clone, and some rows leave it out.

v_call: TRBV27
d_call: NA
j_call: TRBJ1-6
clone_size: NA
cdr3_aa: CASSLRPGYNSPLHF
cdr3_nt: TGTGCCAGCAGTTTACGTCCGGGGTATAATTCACCCCTCCACTTT

v_call: TRBV28
d_call: TRBD1
j_call: TRBJ1-2
clone_size: NA
cdr3_aa: CASSVPGQGRGYTF
cdr3_nt: TGTGCCAGCAGCGTACCCGGACAGGGCCGAGGCTACACCTTC

v_call: TRBV30
d_call: TRBD2
j_call: TRBJ2-7
clone_size: few
cdr3_aa: CAWDGTSGPYEQYF
cdr3_nt: TGTGCCTGGGACGGGACTAGCGGACCTTACGAGCAGTACTTC

v_call: TRBV7-2
d_call: NA
j_call: TRBJ1-4
clone_size: NA
cdr3_aa: CASSSRTVGNEKLFF
cdr3_nt: TGTGCCAGCAGCTCACGGACAGTGGGTAATGAAAAACTGTTTTTT

v_call: TRBV28
d_call: TRBD2
j_call: TRBJ2-3
clone_size: NA
cdr3_aa: CASSWSGRTSTDTQYF
cdr3_nt: TGTGCCAGCAGCTGGAGCGGGAGGACTAGCACAGATACGCAGTATTTT

v_call: TRBV11-2
d_call: NA
j_call: TRBJ2-2
clone_size: NA
cdr3_aa: CASSPGISNTGELFF
cdr3_nt: TGTGCCAGCAGCCCGGGGATTTCGAACACCGGGGAGCTGTTTTTT

v_call: TRBV15
d_call: TRBD2
j_call: TRBJ2-1
clone_size: few
cdr3_aa: CATSRDLASGTPPSYNEQFF
cdr3_nt: TGTGCCACCAGCAGAGATCTCGCTAGCGGGACCCCTCCCTCCTACAATGAGCAGTTCTTC

v_call: TRBV3-1/TRBV3-2
d_call: TRBD1
j_call: TRBJ1-3
clone_size: NA
cdr3_aa: CASSQAGQVSGNTIYF
cdr3_nt: TGTGCCAGCAGCCAGGCGGGACAGGTCTCTGGAAACACCATATATTTT

v_call: TRBV6-1
d_call: TRBD1
j_call: TRBJ1-2
clone_size: NA
cdr3_aa: CASSEARTGSNYGYTF
cdr3_nt: TGTGCCAGCAGTGAAGCCAGGACAGGGTCTAACTATGGCTACACCTTC

v_call: TRBV30
d_call: NA
j_call: TRBJ1-1
clone_size: NA
cdr3_aa: CAWSVRGLYTEAFF
cdr3_nt: TGTGCCTGGAGTGTAAGGGGGTTGTACACTGAAGCTTTCTTT

v_call: TRBV30
d_call: TRBD2
j_call: TRBJ2-3
clone_size: NA
cdr3_aa: CAWSDGTSGSTDTQYF
cdr3_nt: TGTGCCTGGAGTGACGGGACTAGCGGTAGCACAGATACGCAGTATTTT

v_call: TRBV5-1
d_call: NA
j_call: TRBJ2-7
clone_size: NA
cdr3_aa: CASKWGDLGYEQYF
cdr3_nt: TGCGCCAGCAAGTGGGGGGATTTAGGCTACGAGCAGTACTTC

v_call: TRBV27
d_call: NA
j_call: TRBJ1-2
clone_size: NA
cdr3_aa: CASSWAENYGYTF
cdr3_nt: TGTGCCAGCAGTTGGGCAGAAAACTATGGCTACACCTTC

v_call: TRBV28
d_call: TRBD2
j_call: TRBJ2-1
clone_size: NA
cdr3_aa: CASSPSSGLYNEQFF
cdr3_nt: TGTGCCAGCAGTCCCTCTAGCGGGTTATACAATGAGCAGTTCTTC

v_call: TRBV9
d_call: NA
j_call: TRBJ2-7
clone_size: NA
cdr3_aa: CASSVDVGREQYF
cdr3_nt: TGTGCCAGCAGCGTAGACGTGGGGCGCGAGCAGTACTTC

v_call: TRBV4-3
d_call: NA
j_call: TRBJ1-1
clone_size: NA
cdr3_aa: CASSHRRGAKREAFF
cdr3_nt: TGCGCCAGCAGCCACCGACGTGGGGCAAAACGTGAAGCTTTCTTT

v_call: TRBV6-1
d_call: NA
j_call: TRBJ1-2
clone_size: once
cdr3_aa: CASSEQPGEYGYTF
cdr3_nt: TGTGCCAGCAGTGAACAACCAGGGGAGTATGGCTACACCTTC

v_call: TRBV24-1
d_call: NA
j_call: TRBJ1-1
clone_size: NA
cdr3_aa: CATSVGGSTEAFF
cdr3_nt: TGTGCCACCAGTGTGGGGGGATCCACTGAAGCTTTCTTT

v_call: TRBV9
d_call: NA
j_call: TRBJ2-1
clone_size: once
cdr3_aa: CASSGSIWPSYNEQFF
cdr3_nt: TGTGCCAGCAGCGGCTCCATCTGGCCCTCCTACAATGAGCAGTTCTTC

v_call: TRBV30
d_call: NA
j_call: TRBJ2-3
clone_size: NA
cdr3_aa: CAWSVLRDTQYF
cdr3_nt: TGTGCCTGGAGTGTACTGCGGGATACGCAGTATTTT

v_call: TRBV11-2
d_call: TRBD1
j_call: TRBJ2-7
clone_size: few
cdr3_aa: CASSLDQGQGYEQYF
cdr3_nt: TGTGCCAGCAGCTTAGATCAGGGACAGGGATACGAGCAGTACTTC

v_call: TRBV6-4
d_call: NA
j_call: TRBJ2-1
clone_size: NA
cdr3_aa: CASSAGTAHYNEQFF
cdr3_nt: TGTGCCAGCAGTGCCGGGACTGCCCATTACAATGAGCAGTTCTTC

v_call: TRBV18
d_call: NA
j_call: TRBJ2-7
clone_size: NA
cdr3_aa: CASSRDHPGEQYF
cdr3_nt: TGTGCCAGCTCACGGGATCATCCGGGGGAGCAGTACTTC

v_call: TRBV10-3
d_call: NA
j_call: TRBJ2-5
clone_size: NA
cdr3_aa: CAISTGRDQETQYF
cdr3_nt: TGTGCCATCAGTACAGGCAGAGACCAAGAGACCCAGTACTTC

v_call: TRBV7-8
d_call: TRBD1
j_call: TRBJ1-5
clone_size: NA
cdr3_aa: CASSLGQGWNQPQHF
cdr3_nt: TGTGCCAGCAGCTTAGGACAGGGATGGAATCAGCCCCAGCATTTT

v_call: TRBV28
d_call: NA
j_call: TRBJ1-5
clone_size: few
cdr3_aa: CASSLTDRGNQPQHF
cdr3_nt: TGTGCCAGCAGTTTAACGGACAGAGGTAATCAGCCCCAGCATTTT

v_call: TRBV7-2
d_call: NA
j_call: TRBJ2-5
clone_size: NA
cdr3_aa: CASSLGGGAETQYF
cdr3_nt: TGTGCCAGCAGCTTAGGTGGGGGCGCAGAGACCCAGTACTTC

v_call: TRBV5-8
d_call: TRBD1
j_call: TRBJ1-6
clone_size: NA
cdr3_aa: CASSLGQGNSPLHF
cdr3_nt: TGTGCCAGCAGCTTGGGACAGGGGAATTCACCCCTCCACTTT

v_call: TRBV24-1
d_call: TRBD1
j_call: TRBJ2-3
clone_size: NA
cdr3_aa: CATSDAGTGSTDTQYF
cdr3_nt: TGTGCCACCAGTGATGCCGGGACAGGGAGCACAGATACGCAGTATTTT

v_call: TRBV2
d_call: NA
j_call: TRBJ2-1
clone_size: NA
cdr3_aa: CASAGYNEQFF
cdr3_nt: TGTGCCAGCGCGGGCTACAATGAGCAGTTCTTC

v_call: TRBV21-1
d_call: NA
j_call: TRBJ2-2
clone_size: NA
cdr3_aa: CASSKRGLGSLPGELFF
cdr3_nt: TGTGCCAGCAGCAAAAGGGGGTTAGGCAGTCTTCCCGGGGAGCTGTTTTTT

v_call: TRBV10-1
d_call: NA
j_call: TRBJ2-1
clone_size: few
cdr3_aa: CASSEGGLGDEQFF
cdr3_nt: TGCGCCAGCAGTGAAGGAGGGCTTGGGGATGAGCAGTTCTTC

v_call: TRBV11-3
d_call: NA
j_call: TRBJ2-7
clone_size: NA
cdr3_aa: CASSLGPALPYEQYF
cdr3_nt: TGTGCCAGCAGCTTGGGGCCCGCACTACCCTACGAGCAGTACTTC